Listed below are T cell receptor beta chains from one sample, sequenced in a study of cytomegalovirus exposure and HLA in healthy donors. Method: immunoSEQ multiplex PCR; TCRdb's copy keeps in-frame clones and lacks some. This listing includes approximately 58,000 clones. Sequencing was done on a sample of PBMCs. The receptors derive from a man aged 18 to 29 in good health and CMV-seropositive. Each CDR3 is given with its conserved first and last residue. A D gene is named only where the DNA matches it firmly.

V gene: TRBV4-2
D gene: TRBD2
J gene: TRBJ2-1
CDR3 DNA: TGTGCCAGCAGCCAAGACGGACTAGCGACCGGGAATGAGCAGTTCTTC
CDR3 protein: CASSQDGLATGNEQFF

V gene: TRBV27
D gene: -
J gene: TRBJ1-2
CDR3 DNA: TGTGCCAGCAGTTTATCTGGCCACCTTAACTATGGCTACACCTTC
CDR3 protein: CASSLSGHLNYGYTF

V gene: TRBV30
D gene: -
J gene: TRBJ2-1
CDR3 DNA: TGTGCCTGGAGTTCGAGGCCGAGGTCCTACAATGAGCAGTTCTTC
CDR3 protein: CAWSSRPRSYNEQFF

V gene: TRBV7-2
D gene: -
J gene: TRBJ1-3
CDR3 DNA: TGTGCCAGCAGCTTACAGGTTTCGCCCCTCGGAAACACCATATATTTT
CDR3 protein: CASSLQVSPLGNTIYF

V gene: TRBV11-2
D gene: TRBD2
J gene: TRBJ2-3
CDR3 DNA: TGTGCCAGCAGTCGACGGCTAGCGGGAGCAGATACGCAGTATTTT
CDR3 protein: CASSRRLAGADTQYF

V gene: TRBV7-6
D gene: TRBD1
J gene: TRBJ1-1
CDR3 DNA: TGTGCCAGCAGCGGACCTACAGGGGCCGGGACTGAAGCTTTCTTT
CDR3 protein: CASSGPTGAGTEAFF

V gene: TRBV6-6
D gene: -
J gene: TRBJ1-2
CDR3 DNA: TGTGCCAGCAGTCGGGACATTAACTATGGCTACACCTTC
CDR3 protein: CASSRDINYGYTF

V gene: TRBV7-7
D gene: TRBD2
J gene: TRBJ2-1
CDR3 DNA: TGTGCTAGCAGCTTAGGGGCGGGAGGGCAGAGTGAGCAGTTCTTC
CDR3 protein: CASSLGAGGQSEQFF

V gene: TRBV5-4
D gene: TRBD2
J gene: TRBJ2-3
CDR3 DNA: TGTGCCAGCAGCGGGACCGTGACTAGCGGGAGGACAGATACGCAGTATTTT
CDR3 protein: CASSGTVTSGRTDTQYF

V gene: TRBV30
D gene: -
J gene: TRBJ1-2
CDR3 DNA: TGTGCCTGGAGTATATATCGAGGAGGCTACACCTTC
CDR3 protein: CAWSIYRGGYTF

V gene: TRBV6-1
D gene: TRBD1
J gene: TRBJ2-7
CDR3 DNA: TGTGCCAGCAGTGAAGTCGCCGGGACAGGGGCCTACGAGCAGTACTTC
CDR3 protein: CASSEVAGTGAYEQYF

V gene: TRBV11-2
D gene: TRBD1
J gene: TRBJ2-5
CDR3 DNA: TGTGCCAGCAGCGGGACAGGGGGCCAAGAGACCCAGTACTTC
CDR3 protein: CASSGTGGQETQYF

V gene: TRBV10-3
D gene: TRBD2
J gene: TRBJ2-7
CDR3 DNA: TGTGCCATCGGGAAAGGGAGCGGGAGTATGAACGAGCAGTACTTC
CDR3 protein: CAIGKGSGSMNEQYF

V gene: TRBV19
D gene: TRBD2
J gene: TRBJ2-1
CDR3 DNA: TGTGCCAGTAGTATTAGCGGGAGTCCGGTTTACAATGAGCAGTTCTTC
CDR3 protein: CASSISGSPVYNEQFF

V gene: TRBV28
D gene: TRBD1
J gene: TRBJ2-7
CDR3 DNA: TGTGCCAGCTGGAGGGCGGGACAGGGTCGGCGGGGGCAGTACTTC
CDR3 protein: CASWRAGQGRRGQYF

V gene: TRBV18
D gene: -
J gene: TRBJ2-7
CDR3 DNA: TGTGCCAGCTCACCCGGGGTCACTGAGCAGTACTTC
CDR3 protein: CASSPGVTEQYF

V gene: TRBV5-1
D gene: TRBD1
J gene: TRBJ2-7
CDR3 DNA: TGCGCCAGCAGCCACAGGGGGGACAAGGTCATCTACGAGCAGTACTTC
CDR3 protein: CASSHRGDKVIYEQYF

V gene: TRBV7-9
D gene: -
J gene: TRBJ1-1
CDR3 DNA: TGTGCCTGCACGCAGGGAGGCACTGAAGCTTTCTTT
CDR3 protein: CACTQGGTEAFF

V gene: TRBV28
D gene: TRBD1
J gene: TRBJ1-4
CDR3 DNA: TGTGCCAGCAGAGGGACAGCAACTAATGAAAAACTGTTTTTT
CDR3 protein: CASRGTATNEKLFF

V gene: TRBV9
D gene: -
J gene: TRBJ1-1
CDR3 DNA: TGTGCCAGCAGCGTAGATGGGACGGGGGACACTGAAGCTTTCTTT
CDR3 protein: CASSVDGTGDTEAFF

V gene: TRBV7-6
D gene: TRBD1
J gene: TRBJ2-2
CDR3 DNA: TGTGCCAGCAGCCCCCAGACAGGGACCAACACCGGGGAGCTGTTTTTT
CDR3 protein: CASSPQTGTNTGELFF

V gene: TRBV11-3
D gene: -
J gene: TRBJ2-5
CDR3 DNA: TGTGCCAGCAGCTTAGGGAGTTCCGCCCAGTACCAAGAGACCCAGTACTTC
CDR3 protein: CASSLGSSAQYQETQYF

V gene: TRBV19
D gene: -
J gene: TRBJ1-1
CDR3 DNA: TGTGCCAGTAGTATACAGGGGTTGGGGAACACTGAAGCTTTCTTT
CDR3 protein: CASSIQGLGNTEAFF

V gene: TRBV15
D gene: -
J gene: TRBJ2-1
CDR3 DNA: TGTGCCACCAGCATGGTGGGAGGCTCCTACAATGAGCAGTTCTTC
CDR3 protein: CATSMVGGSYNEQFF

V gene: TRBV6-6
D gene: TRBD2
J gene: TRBJ2-1
CDR3 DNA: TGTGCCAGCGGTAGGGCGGGAGGGCTCAATGAGCAGTTCTTC
CDR3 protein: CASGRAGGLNEQFF

V gene: TRBV6-5
D gene: TRBD2
J gene: TRBJ2-1
CDR3 DNA: TGTGCCAGCAGGTTAGCGGGAAAGAATGAGCAGTTCTTC
CDR3 protein: CASRLAGKNEQFF

V gene: TRBV6-1
D gene: TRBD2
J gene: TRBJ2-7
CDR3 DNA: TGTGCCAGCAGTGAAGGGACTAGCGCTGGGTACGAGCAGTACTTC
CDR3 protein: CASSEGTSAGYEQYF

V gene: TRBV10-3
D gene: -
J gene: TRBJ1-2
CDR3 DNA: TGTGCCATCAGCGGGGACACACGCTATGGCTACACCTTC
CDR3 protein: CAISGDTRYGYTF

V gene: TRBV20-1
D gene: -
J gene: TRBJ2-5
CDR3 DNA: TGCAGTGCTAGTATTGGCGAGACCCAGTACTTC
CDR3 protein: CSASIGETQYF

V gene: TRBV7-2
D gene: TRBD1
J gene: TRBJ2-7
CDR3 DNA: TGTGCCAGCAGCGCGAGAGGACAGGGAATTAACTACGAGCAGTACTTC
CDR3 protein: CASSARGQGINYEQYF

V gene: TRBV10-3
D gene: TRBD1
J gene: TRBJ2-2
CDR3 DNA: TGTGCCATCAGAAGTAACAGGGGGAAGAACACCGGGGAGCTGTTTTTT
CDR3 protein: CAIRSNRGKNTGELFF

V gene: TRBV28
D gene: TRBD1
J gene: TRBJ1-1
CDR3 DNA: TGTGCCAGCAGTTCGATGGGTGTATTACAGGGGATAATGAACACTGAAGCTTTCTTT
CDR3 protein: CASSSMGVLQGIMNTEAFF

V gene: TRBV19
D gene: -
J gene: TRBJ1-4
CDR3 DNA: TGTGCCAGTAGTACCGTAACAGGGTTTAATGAAAAACTGTTTTTT
CDR3 protein: CASSTVTGFNEKLFF

V gene: TRBV10-2
D gene: -
J gene: TRBJ2-3
CDR3 DNA: TGCGCCAGCACGGGGAGGGGGGGAGATACGCAGTATTTT
CDR3 protein: CASTGRGGDTQYF

V gene: TRBV19
D gene: -
J gene: TRBJ2-3
CDR3 DNA: TGTGCCAGTAGTATAAATTCGGTGGGCACAGATACGCAGTATTTT
CDR3 protein: CASSINSVGTDTQYF

V gene: TRBV5-4
D gene: -
J gene: TRBJ1-5
CDR3 DNA: TGTGCCAGCAGCTTGGCCCCTAATCAGCCCCAGCATTTT
CDR3 protein: CASSLAPNQPQHF

V gene: TRBV7-6
D gene: TRBD2
J gene: TRBJ2-7
CDR3 DNA: TGTGCCAGCAGCTTACACCAGGTGGGAAGCGGGATAAGCGAGCAGTACTTC
CDR3 protein: CASSLHQVGSGISEQYF

V gene: TRBV5-1
D gene: TRBD1
J gene: TRBJ2-7
CDR3 DNA: TGCGCCAGCAGCCCCCGGACAGGTAACTACGAGCAGTACTTC
CDR3 protein: CASSPRTGNYEQYF

V gene: TRBV5-1
D gene: -
J gene: TRBJ2-3
CDR3 DNA: TGCGCCAGCAGCTTGTCGGGAGGCACAGATACGCAGTATTTT
CDR3 protein: CASSLSGGTDTQYF

V gene: TRBV10-3
D gene: TRBD2
J gene: TRBJ2-1
CDR3 DNA: TGTGCCATCAGGGGGACTAGCGGGAGGCCTCAATACAATGAGCAGTTCTTC
CDR3 protein: CAIRGTSGRPQYNEQFF

V gene: TRBV30
D gene: -
J gene: TRBJ2-5
CDR3 DNA: TGTGCCTGGGAGACAGCTTATCAAGAGACCCAGTACTTC
CDR3 protein: CAWETAYQETQYF

V gene: TRBV18
D gene: -
J gene: TRBJ1-2
CDR3 DNA: TGTGCCAGCTCACCATACACAGGGAGCTATGGCTACACCTTC
CDR3 protein: CASSPYTGSYGYTF